This T cell receptor (beta chain) was identified in a study of blood T cell repertoires in COVID-19. On the study more broadly: COVID-19 samples, acute and convalescent, were from the United States, Italy and Spain. T cells, B-cell-depleted T cells, or PBMCs provided the cDNA or gDNA that served as material.

Trimming pared 1 base from V and 4 bases from J, leaving 14 bases between. Per the germline V gene, CDR1 is GTSNPN and CDR2 is SVGIG (reference sequence). CDR3 length equals 15 residues. In the study's own analysis: It was from reference gene primer amplification that nucleated cell counts were estimated. Some clones are missing from TCRdb's copy, which holds only in-frame ones; the method was immunoSEQ multiplex PCR. V, J and clone size are taken as reported in that table, and D and trimming were inferred from the DNA itself. Of around 100,000 clones listed, about nine tenths are singletons. The origin of this receptor is a man in his forties or fifties with acute or convalescent COVID-19. The V call is TRBV30, the J call TRBJ1-5; unclear D gene. The sequenced material came from peripheral blood. The CDR3 loop is CAWSADGLRNQPQHF. In DNA form, the CDR3 reads TGTGCCTGGAGTGCCGATGGATTGCGGAATCAGCCCCAGCATTTT.